The T cell receptor beta chain under discussion was sequenced for a study of blood T cell repertoires in COVID-19. About the research overall: Sites across the United States, Italy and Spain contributed samples from acute and convalescent COVID-19. The analysed material was cDNA or gDNA that came from T cells, B-cell-depleted T cells, or PBMCs.

Methods used by the authors: From reference gene primer amplification, estimates of nucleated cell counts were derived. This table comes from immunoSEQ multiplex PCR, and its TCRdb copy is limited to in-frame clones, with some not included. V and J calls and clone size are as listed in that table; D and trimming were resolved from the DNA. The sample contains about 100,000 clones, 79% of which appear only once. CDR1 and CDR2 from the germline V gene are MNHEY and SMNVEV (reference sequence). This CDR3 comprises 16 residues. V shed 4 bases and J shed 7 bases, with 20 bases lying between them. The source is a woman older than 75 with active or convalescent COVID-19. Sample: peripheral blood. The chain carries TRBV27 and TRBJ2-1, with D tentatively TRBD2 (5 bases). The CDR3 here is CASSSPIGERHNEQFF. The CDR3 DNA sequence: TGTGCCAGCAGTTCCCCCATCGGGGAGAGACATAATGAGCAGTTCTTC.